Below are 3 T cell receptor beta chains sequenced from a single sample in a study of T cell changes during pregnancy in multiple sclerosis. Here immunoSEQ multiplex PCR was the method, and the copy in TCRdb shows in-frame clones only, minus some. The sample gives about 28,000 clones, 89% of which show up once; approximately 0.86% is in the top ten. The starting material was CD4+ T cells from peripheral blood mononuclear cells, obtained in the second trimester of pregnancy. The receptor set was obtained from a female donor with multiple sclerosis, enrolled in a pregnancy study.

J is TRBJ1-4 and V is TRBV19; D call uncertain. Germline V CDR1 and CDR2: LNHDA, SQIVND (reference sequence). This CDR3 has 11 amino acids. The V end lost 3 bases, the J end lost 7 bases, and 3 bases lay between the germline ends. For the CDR3, the DNA is TGTGCCAGTAGTATTCGTGAAAAACTGTTTTTT. Translated: CASSIREKLFF.

The chain recombines TRBV18 with TRBJ1-3, with unresolved D. This CDR3 comprises 16 residues. Germline V lookup: CDR1 KGHSH, CDR2 LQKENI. Trimming took off 1 base at V and 1 base at J, with 11 bases between the two ends. The DNA of the CDR3 is TGTGCCAGCTCACCACGAGTGGAGCGATCTGGAAACACCATATATTTT. This gives the protein CASSPRVERSGNTIYF.

The chain has TRBV19 and TRBJ1-1, with 10 positions matching TRBD1. CDR1 and CDR2 from the germline V gene are LNHDA and SQIVND (reference sequence). The V and J ends lost 7 bases and 3 bases, in that order; junction bases with no gene match: 5. The CDR3 spans 14 residues. CDR3 DNA: TGTGCCAGTATTGGGGACAGGGGTTACACTGAAGCTTTCTTT. Translated, it gives CASIGDRGYTEAFF.